These T cell receptor beta chains were read from a single sample in a study of T cell responses to AZD1222 COVID-19 vaccine. The protocol was immunoSEQ multiplex PCR, while the TCRdb copy is restricted to in-frame clones and leaves out a portion. The sample has around 44,000 clones; 80% to 90% are singletons. Sample: peripheral blood, taken 28 days after the second AZD1222 dose. All receptors derive from an adult who received the AZD1222 COVID-19 vaccine. The CDR3 runs from the conserved cysteine through the conserved F or W. A D gene is named only where the DNA matches it firmly. A clone size is listed for some rows: how often the clone was seen (once, few, many), or a class if it is expanded.

v_call,clone_size,cdr3_length,d_call,j_call,cdr3_aa,cdr3_nt
TRBV6-5,-,11,-,TRBJ2-7,CASSTGYEQYF,TGTGCCAGCAGTACGGGGTACGAGCAGTACTTC
TRBV7-9,few,15,-,TRBJ1-1,CASSLAEIMNTEAFF,TGTGCCAGCAGCTTAGCGGAGATAATGAACACTGAAGCTTTCTTT
TRBV5-1,-,12,-,TRBJ2-2,CASSLLTGELFF,TGCGCCAGCAGCTTGCTCACCGGGGAGCTGTTTTTT
TRBV28,-,16,-,TRBJ2-3,CASSSLDATSTDTQYF,TGTGCCAGCAGTTCTCTGGACGCCACTAGCACAGATACGCAGTATTTT
TRBV19,-,15,-,TRBJ1-5,CASSTGPPRNQPQHF,TGTGCCAGTAGTACCGGGCCCCCCAGGAATCAGCCCCAGCATTTT
TRBV4-2,few,18,-,TRBJ2-6,CASSQERDNPTGANVLTF,TGTGCCAGCAGCCAAGAACGGGACAACCCAACGGGGGCCAACGTCCTGACTTTC
TRBV19,-,13,-,TRBJ2-7,CASKGGGTHEQYF,TGTGCCAGTAAGGGCGGAGGGACCCACGAGCAGTACTTC
TRBV7-2,-,14,-,TRBJ2-3,CASSLGGWADTQYF,TGTGCCAGCAGCTTAGGGGGGTGGGCAGATACGCAGTATTTT
TRBV19,-,17,TRBD1,TRBJ2-3,CASSIGLDRGLGDTQYF,TGTGCCAGTAGTATAGGCCTGGACAGGGGGCTGGGGGATACGCAGTATTTT
TRBV3-1/TRBV3-2,-,13,-,TRBJ1-2,CASSQGLPYGYTF,TGTGCCAGCAGCCAGGGACTCCCCTATGGCTACACCTTC
TRBV9,once,15,TRBD2,TRBJ2-1,CASSAGTSLYNEQFF,TGTGCCAGCAGCGCCGGGACTAGCTTATACAATGAGCAGTTCTTC
TRBV28,-,13,-,TRBJ2-3,CASSPPSTDTQYF,TGTGCCAGCAGCCCGCCCAGCACAGATACGCAGTATTTT
TRBV29-1,-,15,-,TRBJ2-7,CSVEDTGGKGMEQYF,TGCAGCGTTGAAGATACTGGGGGTAAAGGCATGGAGCAGTACTTC
TRBV19,-,14,-,TRBJ2-1,CASHSAGEDNEQFF,TGTGCCAGTCATTCGGCAGGGGAAGACAATGAGCAGTTCTTC
TRBV28,-,14,-,TRBJ2-3,CASNVPSSPDTQYF,TGTGCCAGCAACGTCCCGTCGAGTCCAGATACGCAGTATTTT
TRBV30,-,13,-,TRBJ2-7,CAWTVDRAYEQYF,TGTGCCTGGACCGTCGACAGAGCGTACGAGCAGTACTTC
TRBV3-1/TRBV3-2,-,12,-,TRBJ1-4,CASSQGIEKLFF,TGTGCCAGCAGCCAAGGAATCGAAAAACTGTTTTTT
TRBV13,-,14,-,TRBJ2-1,CASIQTSSYNEQFF,TGTGCCAGCATCCAAACCTCCAGTTACAATGAGCAGTTCTTC
TRBV19,-,17,-,TRBJ2-1,CASSILWGNRNYNEQFF,TGTGCCAGTAGTATCCTCTGGGGGAACAGGAACTACAATGAGCAGTTCTTC
TRBV20-1,-,11,-,TRBJ2-3,CSAPPADTQYF,TGCAGTGCCCCTCCAGCAGATACGCAGTATTTT
TRBV6-5,-,15,TRBD1,TRBJ1-5,CASSWTGGSGQPQHF,TGTGCCAGCAGTTGGACAGGGGGGAGCGGTCAGCCCCAGCATTTT
TRBV28,-,13,-,TRBJ1-1,CASSRTSNTEAFF,TGTGCCAGCAGCCGCACATCAAACACTGAAGCTTTCTTT
TRBV18,-,12,-,TRBJ1-2,CASSPGLYGYTF,TGTGCCAGCTCCCCAGGCCTCTATGGCTACACCTTC
TRBV6-1,-,15,-,TRBJ2-2,CASSELGANTGELFF,TGTGCCAGCAGTGAGCTGGGGGCGAACACCGGGGAGCTGTTTTTT